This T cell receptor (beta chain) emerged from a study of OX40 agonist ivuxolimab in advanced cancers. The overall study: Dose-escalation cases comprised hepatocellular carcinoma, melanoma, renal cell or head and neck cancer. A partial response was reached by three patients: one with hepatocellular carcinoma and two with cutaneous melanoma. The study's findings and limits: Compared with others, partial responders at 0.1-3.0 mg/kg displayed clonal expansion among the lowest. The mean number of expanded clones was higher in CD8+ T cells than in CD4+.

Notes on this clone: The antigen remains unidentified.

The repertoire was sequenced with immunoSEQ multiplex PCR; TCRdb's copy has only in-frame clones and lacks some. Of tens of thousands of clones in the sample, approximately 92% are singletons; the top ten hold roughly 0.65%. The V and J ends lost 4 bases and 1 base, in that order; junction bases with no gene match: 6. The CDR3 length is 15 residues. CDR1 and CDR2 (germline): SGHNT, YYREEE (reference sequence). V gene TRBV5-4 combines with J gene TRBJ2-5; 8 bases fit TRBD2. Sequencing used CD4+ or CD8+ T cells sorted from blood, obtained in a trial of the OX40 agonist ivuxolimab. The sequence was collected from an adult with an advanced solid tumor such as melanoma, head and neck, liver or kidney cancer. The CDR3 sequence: CASSPGGALQETQYF. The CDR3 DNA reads TGTGCCAGCAGCCCCGGGGGGGCCCTCCAAGAGACCCAGTACTTC.